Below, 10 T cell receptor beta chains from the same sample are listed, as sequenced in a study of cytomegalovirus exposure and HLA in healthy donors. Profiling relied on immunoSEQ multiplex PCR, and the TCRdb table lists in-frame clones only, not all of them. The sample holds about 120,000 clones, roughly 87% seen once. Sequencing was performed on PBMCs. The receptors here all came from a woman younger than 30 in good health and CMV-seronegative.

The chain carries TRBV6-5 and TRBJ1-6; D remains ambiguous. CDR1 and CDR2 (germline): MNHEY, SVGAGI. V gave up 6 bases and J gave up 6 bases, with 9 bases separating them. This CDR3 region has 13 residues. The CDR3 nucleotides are TGTGCCAGCAGCCCTACCGGTAATTCACCCCTCCACTTT. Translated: CASSPTGNSPLHF.

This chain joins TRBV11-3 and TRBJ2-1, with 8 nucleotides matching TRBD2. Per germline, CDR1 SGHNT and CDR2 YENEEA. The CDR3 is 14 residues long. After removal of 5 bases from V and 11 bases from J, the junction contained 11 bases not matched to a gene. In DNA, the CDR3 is TGTGCCAGCAGCGCGTCAAGCGGGACTAGGAAGCAGTTCTTC. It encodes CASSASSGTRKQFF.

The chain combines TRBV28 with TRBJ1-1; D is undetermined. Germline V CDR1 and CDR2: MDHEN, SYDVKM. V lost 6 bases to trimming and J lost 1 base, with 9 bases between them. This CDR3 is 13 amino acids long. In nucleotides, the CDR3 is TGTGCCAGCAGACGACATACGAACACTGAAGCTTTCTTT. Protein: CASRRHTNTEAFF.

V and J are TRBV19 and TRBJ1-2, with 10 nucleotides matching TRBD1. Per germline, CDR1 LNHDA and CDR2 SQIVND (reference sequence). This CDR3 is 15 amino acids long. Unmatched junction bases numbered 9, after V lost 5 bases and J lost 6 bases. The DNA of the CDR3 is TGTGCCAGTAGTTCCCGGACAGGGGGAAGCCATGGCTACACCTTC. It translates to CASSSRTGGSHGYTF.

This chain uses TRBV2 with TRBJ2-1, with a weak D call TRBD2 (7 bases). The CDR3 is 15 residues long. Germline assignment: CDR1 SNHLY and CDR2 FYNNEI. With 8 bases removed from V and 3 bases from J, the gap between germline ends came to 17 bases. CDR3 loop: CASGATGGNYNEQFF. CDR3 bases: TGTGCCAGCGGAGCAACGGGGGGCAACTACAATGAGCAGTTCTTC. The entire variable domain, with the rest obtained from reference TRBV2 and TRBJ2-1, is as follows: EPEVTQTPSHQVTQMGQEVILRCVPISNHLYFYWYRQILGQKVEFLVSFYNNEISEKSEIFDDQFSVERPDGSNFTLKIRSTKLEDSAMYFCASGATGGNYNEQFFGPGTRLTVL.

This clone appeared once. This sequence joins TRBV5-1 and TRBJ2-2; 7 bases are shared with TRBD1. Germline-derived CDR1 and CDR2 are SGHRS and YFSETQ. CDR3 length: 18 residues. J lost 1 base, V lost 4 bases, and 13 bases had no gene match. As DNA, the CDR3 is TGCGCCAGCAGCCAGGTCGTGACAGGGATCCTGAACACCGGGGAGCTGTTTTTT. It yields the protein CASSQVVTGILNTGELFF.

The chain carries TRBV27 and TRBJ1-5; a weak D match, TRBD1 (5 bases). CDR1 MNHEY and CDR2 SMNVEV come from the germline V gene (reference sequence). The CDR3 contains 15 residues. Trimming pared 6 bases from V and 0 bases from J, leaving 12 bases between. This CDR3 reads CASSPTAYSNQPQHF. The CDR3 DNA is TGTGCCAGCAGCCCGACAGCTTATAGCAATCAGCCCCAGCATTTT.

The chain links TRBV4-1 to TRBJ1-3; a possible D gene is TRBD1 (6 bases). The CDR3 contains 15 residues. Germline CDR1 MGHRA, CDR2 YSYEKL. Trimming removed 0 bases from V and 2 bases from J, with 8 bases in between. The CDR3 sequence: CASSQEYRAGNTIYF. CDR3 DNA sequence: TGCGCCAGCAGCCAAGAGTACAGGGCTGGAAACACCATATATTTT.

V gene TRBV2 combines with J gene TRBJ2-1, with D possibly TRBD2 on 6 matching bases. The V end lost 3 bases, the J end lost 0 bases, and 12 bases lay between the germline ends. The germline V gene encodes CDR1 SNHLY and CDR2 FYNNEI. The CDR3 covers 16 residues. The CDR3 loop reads CASSERGLSSYNEQFF. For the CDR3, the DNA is TGTGCCAGCAGTGAGCGGGGACTTAGCTCCTACAATGAGCAGTTCTTC. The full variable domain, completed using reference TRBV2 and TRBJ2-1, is EPEVTQTPSHQVTQMGQEVILRCVPISNHLYFYWYRQILGQKVEFLVSFYNNEISEKSEIFDDQFSVERPDGSNFTLKIRSTKLEDSAMYFCASSERGLSSYNEQFFGPGTRLTVL.

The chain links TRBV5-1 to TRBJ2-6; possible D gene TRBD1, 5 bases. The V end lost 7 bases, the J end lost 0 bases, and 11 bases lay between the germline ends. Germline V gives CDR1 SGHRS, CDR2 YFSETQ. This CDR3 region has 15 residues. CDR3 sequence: CASGMTASGANVLTF. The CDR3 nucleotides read TGCGCCAGCGGAATGACAGCCTCTGGGGCCAACGTCCTGACTTTC.